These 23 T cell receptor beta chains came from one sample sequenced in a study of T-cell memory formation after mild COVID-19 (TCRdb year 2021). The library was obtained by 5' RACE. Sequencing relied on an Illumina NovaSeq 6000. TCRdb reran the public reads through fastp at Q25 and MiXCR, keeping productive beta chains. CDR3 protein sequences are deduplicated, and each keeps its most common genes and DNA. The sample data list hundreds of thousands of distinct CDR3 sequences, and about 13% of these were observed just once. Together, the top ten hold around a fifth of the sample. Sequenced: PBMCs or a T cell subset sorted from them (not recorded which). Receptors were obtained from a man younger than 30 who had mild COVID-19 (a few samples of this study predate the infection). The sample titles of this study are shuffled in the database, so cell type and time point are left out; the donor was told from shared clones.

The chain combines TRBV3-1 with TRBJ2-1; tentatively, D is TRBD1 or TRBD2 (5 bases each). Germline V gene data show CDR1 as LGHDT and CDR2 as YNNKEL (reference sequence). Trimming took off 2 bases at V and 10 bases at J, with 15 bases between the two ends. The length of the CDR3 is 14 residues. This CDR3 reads CASSQSEGTTEQFF. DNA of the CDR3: TGTGCCAGCAGCCAAAGCGAAGGGACCACCGAGCAGTTCTTC.

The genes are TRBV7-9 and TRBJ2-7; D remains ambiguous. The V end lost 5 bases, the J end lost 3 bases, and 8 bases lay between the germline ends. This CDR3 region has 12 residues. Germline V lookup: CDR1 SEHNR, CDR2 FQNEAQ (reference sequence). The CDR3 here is CASSRSDYEQYF. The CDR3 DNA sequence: TGTGCCAGCAGCCGATCCGACTACGAGCAGTACTTC.

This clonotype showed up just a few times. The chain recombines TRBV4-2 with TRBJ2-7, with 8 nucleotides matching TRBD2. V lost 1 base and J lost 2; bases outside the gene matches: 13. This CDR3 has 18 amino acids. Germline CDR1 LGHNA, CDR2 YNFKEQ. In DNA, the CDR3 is TGTGCCAGCAGCCAAGGTGCTAGCGGGTCGTCCTTTACCTACGAGCAGTACTTC. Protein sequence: CASSQGASGSSFTYEQYF.

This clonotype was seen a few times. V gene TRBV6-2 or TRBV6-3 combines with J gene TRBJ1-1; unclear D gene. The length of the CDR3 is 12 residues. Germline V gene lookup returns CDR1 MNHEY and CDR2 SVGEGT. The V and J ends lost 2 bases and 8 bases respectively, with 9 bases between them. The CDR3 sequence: CASSYPDEEAFF. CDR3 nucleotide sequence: TGTGCCAGCAGTTACCCCGACGAAGAAGCTTTCTTT.

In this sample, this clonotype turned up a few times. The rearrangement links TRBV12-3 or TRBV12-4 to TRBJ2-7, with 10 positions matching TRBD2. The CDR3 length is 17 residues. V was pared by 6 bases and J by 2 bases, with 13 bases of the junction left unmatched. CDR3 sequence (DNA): TGTGCCAGCAGGTCGGGGATTATAGCGGGGGGCCCCTACGAGCAGTACTTC. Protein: CASRSGIIAGGPYEQYF.

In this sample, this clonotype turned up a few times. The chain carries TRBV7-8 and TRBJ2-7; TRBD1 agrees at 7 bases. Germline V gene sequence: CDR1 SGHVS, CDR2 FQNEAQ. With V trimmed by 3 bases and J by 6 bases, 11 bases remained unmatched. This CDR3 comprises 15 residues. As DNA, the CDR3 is TGTGCCAGCAGCTTGGCCGAGGGGGCGAAAGGCGAGCAGTACGTC. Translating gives CASSLAEGAKGEQYV.

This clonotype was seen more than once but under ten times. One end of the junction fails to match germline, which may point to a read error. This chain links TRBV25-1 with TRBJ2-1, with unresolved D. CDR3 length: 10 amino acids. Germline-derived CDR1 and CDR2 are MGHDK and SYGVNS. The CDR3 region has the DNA TGTGCCAGCCTTCTTAATGAACAGTTCTTC. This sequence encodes CASLLNEQFF.

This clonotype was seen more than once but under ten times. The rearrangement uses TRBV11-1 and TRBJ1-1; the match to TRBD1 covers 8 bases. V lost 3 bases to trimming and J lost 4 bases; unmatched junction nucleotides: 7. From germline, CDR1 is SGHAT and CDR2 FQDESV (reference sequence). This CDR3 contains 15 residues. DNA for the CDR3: TGTGCCAGCAGCTTCCAGGGGGCTGTCAGCACTGAAGCTTTCTTT. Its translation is CASSFQGAVSTEAFF.

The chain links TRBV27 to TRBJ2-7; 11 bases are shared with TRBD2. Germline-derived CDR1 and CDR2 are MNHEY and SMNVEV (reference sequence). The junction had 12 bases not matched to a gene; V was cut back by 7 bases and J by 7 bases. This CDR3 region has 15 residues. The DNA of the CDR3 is TGTGCCAGCAACTCGTTTAGCGGGGGGGCTAAAGAGCAGTACTTC. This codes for CASNSFSGGAKEQYF.

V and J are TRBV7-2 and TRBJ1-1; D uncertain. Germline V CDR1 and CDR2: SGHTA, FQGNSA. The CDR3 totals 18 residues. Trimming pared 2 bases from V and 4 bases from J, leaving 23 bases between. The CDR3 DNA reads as TGTGCCAGCAGCTTAAGAGGGCTCGACTGGGGAGTGAGCACTGAAGCTTTCTTT. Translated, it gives CASSLRGLDWGVSTEAFF. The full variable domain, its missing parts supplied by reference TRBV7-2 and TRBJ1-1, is GAGVSQSPSNKVTEKGKDVELRCDPISGHTALYWYRQSLGQGLEFLIYFQGNSAPDKSGLPSDRFSAERTGGSVSTLTIQRTQQEDSAVYLCASSLRGLDWGVSTEAFFGQGTRLTVV.

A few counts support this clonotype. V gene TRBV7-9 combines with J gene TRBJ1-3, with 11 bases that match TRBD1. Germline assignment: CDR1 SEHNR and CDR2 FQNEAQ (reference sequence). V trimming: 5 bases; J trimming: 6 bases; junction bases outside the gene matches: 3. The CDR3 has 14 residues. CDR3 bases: TGTGCCAGCAGCACGGGACAGGGGGAAAACACCATATATTTT. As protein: CASSTGQGENTIYF.

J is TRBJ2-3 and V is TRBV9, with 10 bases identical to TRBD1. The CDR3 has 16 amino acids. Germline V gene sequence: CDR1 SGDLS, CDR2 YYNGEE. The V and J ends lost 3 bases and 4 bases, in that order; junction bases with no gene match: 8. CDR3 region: CASSAIGTGEADTQYF. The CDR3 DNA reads TGTGCCAGCAGCGCCATCGGGACAGGGGAGGCAGATACGCAGTATTTT.

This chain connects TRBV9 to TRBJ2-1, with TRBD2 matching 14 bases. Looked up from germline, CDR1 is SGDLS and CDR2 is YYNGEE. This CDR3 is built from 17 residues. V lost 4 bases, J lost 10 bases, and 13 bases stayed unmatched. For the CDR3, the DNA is TGTGCCAGCAGCTTCCGACTAGCGGGGGGGCCAGGCGGCGAGCAGTTCTTC. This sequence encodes CASSFRLAGGPGGEQFF.

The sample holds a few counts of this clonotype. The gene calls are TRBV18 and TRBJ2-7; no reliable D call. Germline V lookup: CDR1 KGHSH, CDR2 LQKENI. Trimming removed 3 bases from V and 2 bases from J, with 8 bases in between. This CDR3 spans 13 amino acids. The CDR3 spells CASSPLGAYEQYV. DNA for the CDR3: TGTGCCAGCTCACCCCTTGGAGCCTACGAGCAGTACGTC.

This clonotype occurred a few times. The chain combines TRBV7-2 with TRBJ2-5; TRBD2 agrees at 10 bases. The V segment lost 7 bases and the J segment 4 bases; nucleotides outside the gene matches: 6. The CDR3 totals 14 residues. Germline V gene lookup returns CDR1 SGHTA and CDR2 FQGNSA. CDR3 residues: CASTSSGGRETQYF. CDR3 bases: TGTGCCAGCACCAGTAGCGGGGGGAGAGAGACCCAGTACTTC.

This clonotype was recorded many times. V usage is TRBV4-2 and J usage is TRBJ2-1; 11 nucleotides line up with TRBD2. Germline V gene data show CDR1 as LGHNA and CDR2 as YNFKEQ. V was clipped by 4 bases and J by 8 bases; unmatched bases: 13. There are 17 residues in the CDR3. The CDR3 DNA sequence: TGTGCCAGCAGCCCAACGACTAGCGGGGCTCTAGGAGATGAGCAGTTCTTC. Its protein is CASSPTTSGALGDEQFF.

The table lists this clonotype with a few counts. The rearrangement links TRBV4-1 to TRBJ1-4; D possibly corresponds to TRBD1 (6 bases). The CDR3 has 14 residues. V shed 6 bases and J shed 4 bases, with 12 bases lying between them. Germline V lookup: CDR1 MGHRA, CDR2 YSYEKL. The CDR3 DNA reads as TGCGCCAGCAGTGTGACAGGAGATAATGAAAAACTGTTTTTT. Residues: CASSVTGDNEKLFF.

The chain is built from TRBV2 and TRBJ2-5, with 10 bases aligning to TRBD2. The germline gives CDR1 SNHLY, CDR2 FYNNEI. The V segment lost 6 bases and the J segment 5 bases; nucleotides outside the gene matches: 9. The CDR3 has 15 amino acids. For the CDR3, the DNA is TGTGCCAGCAGAGCGGGGGGGCGTGGAGGGGAGACCCAGTACTTC. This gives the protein CASRAGGRGGETQYF.

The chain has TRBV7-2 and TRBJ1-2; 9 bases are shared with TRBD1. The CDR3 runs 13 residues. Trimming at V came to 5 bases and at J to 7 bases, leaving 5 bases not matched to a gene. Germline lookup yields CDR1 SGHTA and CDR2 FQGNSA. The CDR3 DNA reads TGTGCCAGCAGCCGGGACAGGGAGGGTGGCTACACCTTC. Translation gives CASSRDREGGYTF.

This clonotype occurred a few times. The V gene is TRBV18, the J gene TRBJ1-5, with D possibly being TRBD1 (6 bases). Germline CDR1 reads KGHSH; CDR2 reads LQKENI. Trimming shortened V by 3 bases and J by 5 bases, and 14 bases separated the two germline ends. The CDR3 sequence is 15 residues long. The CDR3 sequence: CASSPVGGADQPQHF. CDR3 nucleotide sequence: TGTGCCAGCTCACCGGTGGGGGGGGCGGATCAGCCCCAGCATTTT.

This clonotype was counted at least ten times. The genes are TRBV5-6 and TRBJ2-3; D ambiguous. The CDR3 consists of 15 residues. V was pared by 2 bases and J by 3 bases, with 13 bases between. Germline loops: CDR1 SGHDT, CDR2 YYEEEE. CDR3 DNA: TGTGCCAGCAGCTTTGAGACACTACTTACAGATACGCAGTATTTT. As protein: CASSFETLLTDTQYF.

The CDR3 protein is CASSPRGKNTGELFF. The CDR3 DNA sequence: TGCGCCAGCAGCCCGCGAGGGAAGAACACCGGGGAGCTGTTTTTT. The V and J genes are TRBV5-1 and TRBJ2-2; possibly TRBD2 for D (5 bases). From germline, CDR1 is SGHRS and CDR2 YFSETQ. Trimming shortened V by 4 bases and J by 1 base, and 11 bases separated the two germline ends. This CDR3 is built from 15 residues.

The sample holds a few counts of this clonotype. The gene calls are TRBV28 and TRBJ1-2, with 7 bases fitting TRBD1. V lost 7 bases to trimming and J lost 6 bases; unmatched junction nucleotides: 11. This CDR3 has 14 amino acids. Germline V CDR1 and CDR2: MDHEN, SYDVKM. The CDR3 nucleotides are TGTGCCAGCAAGGCCCACGACAGGGAGCATGGCTACACCTTC. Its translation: CASKAHDREHGYTF.